The source of this T cell receptor (beta chain) is a study of blood T cell repertoires in COVID-19. Study background: Acute and convalescent COVID-19 samples came from the United States, Italy and Spain. T cells, B-cell-depleted T cells, or PBMCs provided the cDNA or gDNA that served as material.

The table lists this clone with a count of one. Assay: immunoSEQ multiplex PCR; the TCRdb copy retains only in-frame clones and omits some. The table includes about 83,000 clones, more than 65% detected once. The CDR3 is 12 amino acids. Germline assignment: CDR1 MNHNS and CDR2 SASEGT. Trimming pared 1 base from V and 10 bases from J, leaving 10 bases between. The clonotype originates from a woman older than 75 with active or convalescent COVID-19. Sample: peripheral blood. The V call is TRBV6-1, the J call TRBJ1-1; a possible D gene is TRBD1 (6 bases). Here the CDR3 reads CASSEEQGSAFF. CDR3 bases: TGTGCCAGCAGTGAAGAACAGGGTTCAGCTTTCTTT.